This record covers a single T cell receptor beta chain. The antigen remains unidentified. The sample is drawn from a study of CD8 T cells in ankylosing spondylitis. Notes on the study in general: Clones linked to disease were reported to show significant enrichment in matched ankylosing spondylitis synovial fluid. A subset of motif variants has previously been described in the synovial fluid and blood of reactive arthritis. In ankylosing spondylitis blood, a motif of 7 to 9 highly homologous TCR beta variants appeared characteristic.

TCRdb reprocessed the 5' RACE reads with MiXCR, giving one entry per CDR3 protein. This sample has some 700,000 distinct CDR3 sequences, with 15% to 20% found just once. This receptor was taken from a male donor with ankylosing spondylitis. The sequenced sample consisted of blood, either unsorted or a sorted T cell fraction (not recorded which).

The CDR3 DNA follows: TGTGCCAGCAGTTACGGTAGAGATAGGGGCAATGAGCAGTTCTTC. This translates into CASSYGRDRGNEQFF. The chain carries TRBV6-2 or TRBV6-3 and TRBJ2-1; maybe TRBD1 (5 bases). Trimming shortened V by 2 bases and J by 6 bases, and 14 bases separated the two germline ends. The CDR3 length is 15 residues. Germline-derived CDR1 and CDR2 are MNHEY and SVGEGT.